Sequencing of this T cell receptor beta chain was carried out in a study of shared clonotypes between healthy human individuals. The study enrolled healthy HIV-negative adults without recent acute infections or vaccinations as donors. In regard to this clone: Its target is unknown.

General study findings and limits: Generation of non-shared clonotypes was less probable than generation of clonotypes shared by all four donors. Clonotype sharing across donors was expected to vary with sequencing depth.

Clones were read by immunoSEQ multiplex PCR, and TCRdb kept only the in-frame ones, dropping some. This repertoire shows 2 million to 2.5 million clones, roughly 93% found once; its top ten account for about 0.41%. Germline CDR1 and CDR2: LGHNT and FRNRAP. This CDR3 contains 14 residues. V lost 1 base, J lost 6 bases, and 1 base stayed unmatched. The clonotype originates from a man aged 18 to 30 in good health. Some clones in this sample may be carry-over from other donors' samples. Sequenced material: naive CD4+ T cells from PBMCs. The subset: CD45RA+ positively selected. The chain recombines TRBV12-5 with TRBJ2-3; TRBD1 aligns across 10 bases. The CDR3 sequence is CASGLGGQGDTQYF. DNA for the CDR3: TGTGCTAGTGGTTTGGGGGGACAGGGGGATACGCAGTATTTT.